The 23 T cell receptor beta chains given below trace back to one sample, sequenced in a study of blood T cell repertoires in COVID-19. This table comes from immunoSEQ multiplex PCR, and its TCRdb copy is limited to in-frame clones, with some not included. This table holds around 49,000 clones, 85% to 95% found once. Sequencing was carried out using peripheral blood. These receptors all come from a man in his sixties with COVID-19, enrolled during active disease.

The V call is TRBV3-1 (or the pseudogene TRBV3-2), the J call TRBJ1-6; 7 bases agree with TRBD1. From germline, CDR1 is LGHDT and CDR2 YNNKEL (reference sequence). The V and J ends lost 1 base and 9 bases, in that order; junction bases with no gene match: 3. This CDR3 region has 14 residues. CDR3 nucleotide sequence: TGTGCCAGCAGCCAAGGACAGGGACCTTCACCCCTCCACTTT. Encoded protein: CASSQGQGPSPLHF.

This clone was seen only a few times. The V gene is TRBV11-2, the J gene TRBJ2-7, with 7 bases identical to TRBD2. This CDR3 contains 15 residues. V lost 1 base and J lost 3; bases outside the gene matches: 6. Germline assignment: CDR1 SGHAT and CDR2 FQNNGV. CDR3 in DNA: TGTGCCAGCAGCTTAGCCGCCTGGGGGGGCTACGAGCAGTACTTC. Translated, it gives CASSLAAWGGYEQYF. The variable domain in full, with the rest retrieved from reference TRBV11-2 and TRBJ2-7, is EAGVAQSPRYKIIEKRQSVAFWCNPISGHATLYWYQQILGQGPKLLIQFQNNGVVDDSQLPKDRFSAERLKGVDSTLKIQPAKLEDSAVYLCASSLAAWGGYEQYFGPGTRLTVT.

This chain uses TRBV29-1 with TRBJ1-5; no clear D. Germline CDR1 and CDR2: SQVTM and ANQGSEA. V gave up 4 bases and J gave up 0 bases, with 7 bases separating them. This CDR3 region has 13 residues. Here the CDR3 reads CSVGGNSNQPQHF. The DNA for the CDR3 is TGCAGCGTTGGAGGAAATAGCAATCAGCCCCAGCATTTT.

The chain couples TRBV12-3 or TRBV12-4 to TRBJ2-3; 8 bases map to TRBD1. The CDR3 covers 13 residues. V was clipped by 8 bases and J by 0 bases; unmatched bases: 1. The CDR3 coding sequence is TGTGCCAGCCGACAGGGGAGCACAGATACGCAGTATTTT. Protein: CASRQGSTDTQYF.

The CDR3 reads CASSVAVTSGTDTQYF. CDR3 nucleotide sequence: TGTGCCAGCAGCGTAGCAGTCACCTCCGGCACAGATACGCAGTATTTT. This sequence joins TRBV9 and TRBJ2-3; no reliable D call. CDR3 size: 16 residues. V lost 0 bases and J 1 base, leaving 12 bases between the germline ends. Germline CDR1 is SGDLS and CDR2 is YYNGEE. The variable domain in full, with the rest retrieved from reference TRBV9 and TRBJ2-3, is DSGVTQTPKHLITATGQRVTLRCSPRSGDLSVYWYQQSLDQGLQFLIQYYNGEERAKGNILERFSAQQFPDLHSELNLSSLELGDSALYFCASSVAVTSGTDTQYFGPGTRLTVL.

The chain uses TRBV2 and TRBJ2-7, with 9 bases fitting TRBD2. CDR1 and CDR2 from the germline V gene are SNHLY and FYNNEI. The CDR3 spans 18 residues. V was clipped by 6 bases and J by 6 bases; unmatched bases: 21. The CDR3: CASSLTPSSAGGTGEQYF. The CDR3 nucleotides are TGTGCCAGCAGCCTCACTCCCTCTTCAGCGGGAGGTACCGGCGAGCAGTACTTC.

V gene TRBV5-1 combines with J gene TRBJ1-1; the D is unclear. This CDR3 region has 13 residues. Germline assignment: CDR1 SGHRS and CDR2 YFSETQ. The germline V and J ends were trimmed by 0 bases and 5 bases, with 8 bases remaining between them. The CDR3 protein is CASSLETKTEAFF. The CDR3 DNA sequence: TGCGCCAGCAGCTTGGAGACAAAAACTGAAGCTTTCTTT.

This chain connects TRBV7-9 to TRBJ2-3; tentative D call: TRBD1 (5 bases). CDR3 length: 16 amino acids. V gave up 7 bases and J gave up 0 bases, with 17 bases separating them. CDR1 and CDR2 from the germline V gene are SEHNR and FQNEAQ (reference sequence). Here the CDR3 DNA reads TGTGCCAGCACGCAGAGACAGAACCCTAGCACAGATACGCAGTATTTT. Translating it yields CASTQRQNPSTDTQYF.

CDR3 DNA sequence: TGTGCCAGTAGTACCCAGACATTGAACACTGAAGCTTTCTTT. Translated: CASSTQTLNTEAFF. The J gene is TRBJ1-1, the V gene TRBV19, with unresolved D. V gave up 4 bases and J gave up 0 bases, with 9 bases separating them. This CDR3 has 14 amino acids. Germline V gene lookup returns CDR1 LNHDA and CDR2 SQIVND (reference sequence).

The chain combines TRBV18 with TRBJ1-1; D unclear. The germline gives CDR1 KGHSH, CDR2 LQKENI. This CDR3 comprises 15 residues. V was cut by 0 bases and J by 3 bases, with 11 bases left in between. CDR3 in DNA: TGTGCCAGCTCACCACCCCGGACGGGATACACTGAAGCTTTCTTT. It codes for CASSPPRTGYTEAFF.

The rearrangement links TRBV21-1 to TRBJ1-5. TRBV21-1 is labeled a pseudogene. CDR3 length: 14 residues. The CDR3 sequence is CAQKTLGVDQPQHF. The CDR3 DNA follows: TGTGCGCAGAAAACTCTAGGTGTTGATCAGCCCCAGCATTTT.

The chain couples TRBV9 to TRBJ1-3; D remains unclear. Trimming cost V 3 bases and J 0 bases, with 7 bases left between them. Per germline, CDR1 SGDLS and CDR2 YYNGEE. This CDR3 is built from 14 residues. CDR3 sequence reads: CASSGHNSGNTIYF. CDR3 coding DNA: TGTGCCAGCAGCGGACACAACTCTGGAAACACCATATATTTT.

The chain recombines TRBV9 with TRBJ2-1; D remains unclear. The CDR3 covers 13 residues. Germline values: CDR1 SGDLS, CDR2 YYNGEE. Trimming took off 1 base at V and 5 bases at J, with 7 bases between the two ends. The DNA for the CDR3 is TGTGCCAGCAGCGTACGACTCGACAATGAGCAGTTCTTC. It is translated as CASSVRLDNEQFF.

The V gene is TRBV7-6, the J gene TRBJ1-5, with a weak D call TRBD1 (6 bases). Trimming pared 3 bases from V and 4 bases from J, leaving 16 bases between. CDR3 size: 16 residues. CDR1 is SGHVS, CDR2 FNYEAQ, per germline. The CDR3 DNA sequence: TGTGCCAGCAGCTTTTCCCCCTACAGGGCGAATCAGCCCCAGCATTTT. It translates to CASSFSPYRANQPQHF.

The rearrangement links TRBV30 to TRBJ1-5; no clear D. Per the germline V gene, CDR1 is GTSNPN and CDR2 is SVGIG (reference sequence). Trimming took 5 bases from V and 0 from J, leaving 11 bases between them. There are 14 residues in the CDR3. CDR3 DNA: TGTGCCTGGGCCGGACTGAATAGCAATCAGCCCCAGCATTTT. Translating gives CAWAGLNSNQPQHF.

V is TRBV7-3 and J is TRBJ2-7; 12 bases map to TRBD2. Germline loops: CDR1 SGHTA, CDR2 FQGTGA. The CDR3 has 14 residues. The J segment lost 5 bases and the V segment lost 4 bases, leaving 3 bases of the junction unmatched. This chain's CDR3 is CASSSSGGAHEQYF. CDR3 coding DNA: TGTGCCAGCAGCTCTAGCGGGGGGGCACACGAGCAGTACTTC.

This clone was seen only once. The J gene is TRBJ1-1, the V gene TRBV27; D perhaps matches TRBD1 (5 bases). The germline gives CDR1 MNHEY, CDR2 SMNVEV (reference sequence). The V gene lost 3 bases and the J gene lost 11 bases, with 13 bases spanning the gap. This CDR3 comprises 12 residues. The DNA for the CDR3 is TGTGCCAGCAGTTTCCCGTCAGGGCAGGCTTTCTTT. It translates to CASSFPSGQAFF.

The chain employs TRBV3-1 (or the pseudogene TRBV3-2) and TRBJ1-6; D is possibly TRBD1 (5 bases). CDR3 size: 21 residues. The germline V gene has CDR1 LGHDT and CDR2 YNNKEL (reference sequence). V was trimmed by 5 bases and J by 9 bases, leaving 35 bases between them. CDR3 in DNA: TGTGCCAGCAGCGCTCGCTATATAAAAGACAGACAGTCCCGTTCGATTTCACCCCTCCACTTT. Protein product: CASSARYIKDRQSRSISPLHF.

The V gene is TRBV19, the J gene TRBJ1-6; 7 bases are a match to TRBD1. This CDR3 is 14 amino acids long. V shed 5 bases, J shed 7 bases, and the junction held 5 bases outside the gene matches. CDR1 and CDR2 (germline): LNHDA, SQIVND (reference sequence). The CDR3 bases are TGTGCCAGTAGTGATGACAGGGCGAATTCACCCCTCCACTTT. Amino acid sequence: CASSDDRANSPLHF.

DNA for the CDR3: TGTGCCAGCAGTTCGGGACAGGGGCCTTACGAGCAGTACTTC. Protein: CASSSGQGPYEQYF. This chain uses TRBV27 with TRBJ2-7; TRBD1 aligns across 10 bases. Looked up from germline, CDR1 is MNHEY and CDR2 is SMNVEV (reference sequence). Unmatched junction bases numbered 4, after V lost 4 bases and J lost 4 bases. The CDR3 totals 14 residues.

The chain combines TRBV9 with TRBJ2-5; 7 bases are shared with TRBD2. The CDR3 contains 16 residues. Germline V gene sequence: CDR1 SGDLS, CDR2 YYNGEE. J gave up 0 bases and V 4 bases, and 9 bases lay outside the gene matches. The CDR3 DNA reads TGTGCCAGCAGCCCCTCTAGCGGTTTGTACCAAGAGACCCAGTACTTC. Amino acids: CASSPSSGLYQETQYF.

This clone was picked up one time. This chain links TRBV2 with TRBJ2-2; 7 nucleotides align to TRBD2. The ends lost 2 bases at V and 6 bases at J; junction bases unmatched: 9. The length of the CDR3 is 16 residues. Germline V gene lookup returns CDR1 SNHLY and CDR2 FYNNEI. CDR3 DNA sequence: TGTGCCAGCAGTGAAACTTCCCCTGGACTAGCCGGGGAGCTGTTTTTT. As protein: CASSETSPGLAGELFF.

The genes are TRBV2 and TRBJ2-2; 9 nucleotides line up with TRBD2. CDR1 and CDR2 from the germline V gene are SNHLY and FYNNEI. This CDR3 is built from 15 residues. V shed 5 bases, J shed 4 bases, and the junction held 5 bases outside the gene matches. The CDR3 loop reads CASSLLAGSTGELFF. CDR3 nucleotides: TGTGCCAGCAGTTTGCTAGCGGGGAGCACCGGGGAGCTGTTTTTT.